The 17 T cell receptor beta chains reported below all come from one sample, sequenced in a study of control samples from healthy donors and cancer patients. Some clones are missing from TCRdb's copy, which holds only in-frame ones; the method was immunoSEQ multiplex PCR. The sample consists of approximately 79,000 clones, 89% of them appearing once. What was sequenced was blood. These receptors all stem from a man aged 50-59 years in good health.

The chain links TRBV11-2 to TRBJ2-1, with TRBD1 matching over 9 bases. The CDR3 loop spans 17 amino acids. CDR1 is SGHAT, CDR2 FQNNGV, per germline. Losses at the gene ends were 4 bases for V and 6 bases for J; bases not matched to a gene: 13. In nucleotides, the CDR3 is TGTGCCAGCAGCTCCCCCAGAGTCCTACAGGGGGCCAATGAGCAGTTCTTC. This translates into CASSSPRVLQGANEQFF.

The V and J genes are TRBV3-1 (or the pseudogene TRBV3-2) and TRBJ1-1, with D tentatively TRBD1 (5 bases). The CDR3 contains 13 residues. Germline V gene data show CDR1 as LGHDT and CDR2 as YNNKEL (reference sequence). The V end lost 2 bases, the J end lost 5 bases, and 9 bases lay between the germline ends. CDR3 loop: CASSQSTVTEAFF. CDR3 DNA sequence: TGTGCCAGCAGCCAATCGACAGTAACTGAAGCTTTCTTT.

V is TRBV11-1 and J is TRBJ1-1; D is uncertain. Germline V CDR1 and CDR2: SGHAT, FQDESV (reference sequence). Between the trimmed V and J ends, which lost 5 bases and 1 base, there was a span of 11 bases. The CDR3 contains 14 residues. This chain's CDR3 is CASSEDGRNTEAFF. The CDR3 DNA is TGTGCCAGCAGCGAAGACGGGAGGAACACTGAAGCTTTCTTT.

V and J are TRBV6-5 and TRBJ2-7; perhaps TRBD1 as D (6 bases). Germline V gene data show CDR1 as MNHEY and CDR2 as SVGAGI. This CDR3 has 14 residues. V was pared by 8 bases and J by 3 bases, with 17 bases between. Here the CDR3 DNA reads TGTGCCAGCGCCCCGACAGGCTATATCTACGAGCAGTACTTC. This encodes CASAPTGYIYEQYF.

This chain uses TRBV2 with TRBJ1-3; D is unresolved. V was shortened by 6 bases and J by 0 bases, with 12 bases between the two germline ends. There are 15 residues in the CDR3. Germline V lookup: CDR1 SNHLY, CDR2 FYNNEI. The CDR3 nucleotides read TGTGCCAGCAGCCCACAGCCAATCTCTGGAAACACCATATATTTT. Its protein is CASSPQPISGNTIYF.

This chain links TRBV5-1 with TRBJ1-2, with D possibly being TRBD1 (6 bases). V lost 6 bases to trimming and J lost 0 bases, with 9 bases between them. Germline V gene lookup returns CDR1 SGHRS and CDR2 YFSETQ. CDR3 size: 13 residues. As DNA, the CDR3 is TGCGCCAGCACGGGGGGCACTAACTATGGCTACACCTTC. Its protein product is CASTGGTNYGYTF.

This rearrangement joins TRBV2 to TRBJ1-5; tentative D call: TRBD1 (5 bases). The CDR3 covers 14 residues. V gave up 7 bases and J gave up 10 bases, with 20 bases separating them. Germline-derived CDR1 and CDR2 are SNHLY and FYNNEI. CDR3 in amino acids: CASKGREGIEPQHF. CDR3 sequence (DNA): TGTGCCAGCAAGGGCAGGGAGGGTATAGAACCCCAGCATTTT.

Only a few counts were recorded for this clone. The genes are TRBV3-1 (or the pseudogene TRBV3-2) and TRBJ1-6; D gene uncertain. The CDR3 covers 14 residues. Looked up from germline, CDR1 is LGHDT and CDR2 is YNNKEL (reference sequence). The V gene lost 4 bases and the J gene lost 2 bases, with 6 bases spanning the gap. The CDR3 sequence: CASSPGPYNSPLHF. CDR3 DNA sequence: TGTGCCAGCAGCCCGGGCCCCTATAATTCACCCCTCCACTTT.

CDR3 coding DNA: TGTGCCACCAGTGACCCCGGACGAGGCACAGATACGCAGTATTTT. Translated, it gives CATSDPGRGTDTQYF. The gene calls are TRBV24-1 and TRBJ2-3; D is unresolved. Trimming took 4 bases from V and 1 from J, leaving 11 bases between them. CDR1 KGHDR and CDR2 SFDVKD come from the germline V gene. This CDR3 has 15 amino acids.

The chain combines TRBV10-3 with TRBJ2-2; 9 bases agree with TRBD1. Trimming at V came to 11 bases and at J to 4 bases, leaving 5 bases not matched to a gene. Germline V gene data show CDR1 as ENHRY and CDR2 as SYGVKD. This CDR3 is built from 13 residues. The CDR3 DNA reads TGTGCCTCAGGACAGGGGAGCACCGGGGAGCTGTTTTTT. Translated: CASGQGSTGELFF.

The count of this clone is one. The J gene is TRBJ2-3, the V gene TRBV19; 12 bases fit TRBD2. The CDR3 runs 16 residues. From germline, CDR1 is LNHDA and CDR2 SQIVND (reference sequence). With 0 bases clipped from V and 8 bases from J, the junction kept 6 bases outside the gene matches. The CDR3 region is CASSIDHTSGGTTQYF. The CDR3 nucleotides are TGTGCCAGTAGTATAGATCACACTAGCGGGGGGACTACGCAGTATTTT.

The J gene is TRBJ1-6, the V gene TRBV7-9, with 8 bases fitting TRBD1. Germline loops: CDR1 SEHNR, CDR2 FQNEAQ (reference sequence). This CDR3 is built from 14 residues. After removal of 8 bases from V and 8 bases from J, the junction contained 8 bases not matched to a gene. The CDR3 loop is CASARTGKDSPLHF. In DNA, the CDR3 is TGTGCCAGCGCTCGGACAGGGAAGGATTCACCCCTCCACTTT. Variable domain in full (rest from reference TRBV7-9 and TRBJ1-6): DTGVSQNPRHKITKRGQNVTFRCDPISEHNRLYWYRQTLGQGPEFLTYFQNEAQLEKSRLLSDRFSAERPKGSFSTLEIQRTEQGDSAMYLCASARTGKDSPLHFGNGTRLTVT.

The chain links TRBV18 to TRBJ1-6, with D possibly TRBD1 on 5 matching bases. This CDR3 is 17 amino acids long. Germline values: CDR1 KGHSH, CDR2 LQKENI. The germline V and J ends were trimmed by 0 bases and 7 bases, with 16 bases remaining between them. The CDR3 nucleotides read TGTGCCAGCTCACCACCAGGTACACGGGGGGTGAATTCACCCCTCCACTTT. Amino acids: CASSPPGTRGVNSPLHF.

The chain couples TRBV6-5 to TRBJ1-2, with D hard to call. Germline V gene data show CDR1 as MNHEY and CDR2 as SVGAGI. The CDR3 totals 12 residues. Trimming took off 8 bases at V and 1 base at J, with 8 bases between the two ends. The CDR3 here is CASLPFNYGYTF. The CDR3 DNA reads TGTGCCAGCCTCCCATTTAACTATGGCTACACCTTC.

This chain connects TRBV5-5 to TRBJ1-1; D is unclear. Germline loops: CDR1 SGHKS, CDR2 YYEKEE (reference sequence). This CDR3 contains 12 residues. The V end lost 4 bases, the J end lost 5 bases, and 9 bases lay between the germline ends. The CDR3 DNA reads TGTGCCAGCAGCCGAGGGTGGACTGAAGCTTTCTTT. Translating gives CASSRGWTEAFF.

The V gene is TRBV6-2 or TRBV6-3, the J gene TRBJ2-1, with D perhaps being TRBD1 or TRBD2 (6 bases each). Trimming left V 5 bases short and J 9 bases short, with 23 bases between. The CDR3 totals 16 residues. From germline, CDR1 is MNHEY and CDR2 SVGEGT. CDR3 residues: CASSDPGPTGAGEQFF. The CDR3 nucleotides read TGTGCCAGCAGTGACCCCGGGCCCACGGGGGCGGGTGAGCAGTTCTTC.

This clone was seen a handful of times. The V and J genes are TRBV5-5 and TRBJ1-4; tentative D call: TRBD1 (5 bases). Germline loops: CDR1 SGHKS, CDR2 YYEKEE (reference sequence). CDR3 size: 15 residues. V gave up 3 bases and J gave up 0 bases, with 9 bases separating them. The CDR3 DNA follows: TGTGCCAGCAGCTGGGGGGAAACAACTAATGAAAAACTGTTTTTT. Encoded protein: CASSWGETTNEKLFF.